This entry features one T cell receptor beta chain sequence. This clone's antigen is unknown. Per-base qualities were not stored, and no clone one base away is much larger. The sample is drawn from a study of patients and donors after allogeneic stem cell transplantation (dated by TCRdb to 2018 to 2021). Libraries were made using RT-PCR. Reads for this sample came from a NextSeq 550. The public reads were reanalyzed by TCRdb: fastp trimming at Q25, MiXCR alignment, in-frame beta chains only. Under each unique CDR3 protein, matching rows form one entry showing the most common genes and DNA. This sample holds some 200,000 distinct CDR3 sequences; approximately 41% were observed only once. 30% to 35% of the sample rests with the top ten. For CDR1 and CDR2, the germline V gene lists SGHDN and FVKESK. The CDR3 covers 15 residues, taking in both the cysteine and the phenylalanine. Only CDR3 DNA remains: 45 bases, in frame from the first base. V is reduced by 1 base and J by 5 bases, leaving a spacing of 14 bases between them.

Sequenced: blood, either unsorted or a sorted T cell fraction (not recorded which). The receptor was isolated from a human donor who was either an allogeneic HSCT recipient or a stem cell or donor lymphocyte infusion donor (not recorded which). It is not recorded whose cells these are; they may come from a transplant donor. The V and J segments used are TRBV14 and TRBJ1-1, and TRBD1 may be the D gene, going by 6 matching bases. The encoded CDR3 is CASSQVRGRGTEAFF. Here is the DNA: TGTGCCAGCAGCCAAGTTCGGGGGCGAGGTACTGAAGCTTTCTTT.